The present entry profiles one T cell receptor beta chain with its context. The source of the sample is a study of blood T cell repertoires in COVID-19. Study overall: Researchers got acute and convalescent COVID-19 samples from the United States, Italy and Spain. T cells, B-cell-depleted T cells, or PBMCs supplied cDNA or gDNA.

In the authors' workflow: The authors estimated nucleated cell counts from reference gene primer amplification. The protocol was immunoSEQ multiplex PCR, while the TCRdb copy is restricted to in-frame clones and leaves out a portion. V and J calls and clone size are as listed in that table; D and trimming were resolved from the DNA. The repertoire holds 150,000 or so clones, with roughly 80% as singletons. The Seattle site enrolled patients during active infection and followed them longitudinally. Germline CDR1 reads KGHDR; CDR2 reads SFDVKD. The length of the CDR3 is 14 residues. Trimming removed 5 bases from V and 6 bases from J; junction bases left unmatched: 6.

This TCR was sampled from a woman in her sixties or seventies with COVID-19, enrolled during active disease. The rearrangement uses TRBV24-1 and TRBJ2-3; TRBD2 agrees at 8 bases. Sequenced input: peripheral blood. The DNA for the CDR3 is TGTGCCACCAGTGGGACCGGGAGGGGTGATACGCAGTATTTT. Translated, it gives CATSGTGRGDTQYF.